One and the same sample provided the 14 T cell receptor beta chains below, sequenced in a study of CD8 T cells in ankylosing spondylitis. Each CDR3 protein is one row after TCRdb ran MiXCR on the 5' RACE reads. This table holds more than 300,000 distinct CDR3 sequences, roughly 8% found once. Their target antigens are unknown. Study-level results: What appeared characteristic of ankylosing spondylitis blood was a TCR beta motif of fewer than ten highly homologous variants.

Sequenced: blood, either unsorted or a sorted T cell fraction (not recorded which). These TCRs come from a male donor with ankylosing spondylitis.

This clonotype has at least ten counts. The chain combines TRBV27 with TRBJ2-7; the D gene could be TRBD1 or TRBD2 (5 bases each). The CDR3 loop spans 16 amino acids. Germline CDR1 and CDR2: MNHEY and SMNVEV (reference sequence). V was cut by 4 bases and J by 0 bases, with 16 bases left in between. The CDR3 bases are TGTGCCAGCAGTTCTAGTCGGGGCGGGCCCTCCTACGAGCAGTACTTC. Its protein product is CASSSSRGGPSYEQYF.

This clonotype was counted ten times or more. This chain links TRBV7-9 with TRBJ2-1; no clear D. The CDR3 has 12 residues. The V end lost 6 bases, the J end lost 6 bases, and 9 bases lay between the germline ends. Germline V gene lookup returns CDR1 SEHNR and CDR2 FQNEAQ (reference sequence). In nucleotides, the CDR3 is TGTGCCAGCAGAGAAAACAGCAATGAGCAGTTCTTC. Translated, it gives CASRENSNEQFF.

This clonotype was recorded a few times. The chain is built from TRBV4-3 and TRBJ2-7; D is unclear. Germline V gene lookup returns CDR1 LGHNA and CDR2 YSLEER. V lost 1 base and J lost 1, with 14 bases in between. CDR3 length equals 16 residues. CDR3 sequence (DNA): TGCGCCAGCAGCCAAGTAGGCCGGGTAGGGTCCTACGAGCAGTACTTC. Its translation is CASSQVGRVGSYEQYF.

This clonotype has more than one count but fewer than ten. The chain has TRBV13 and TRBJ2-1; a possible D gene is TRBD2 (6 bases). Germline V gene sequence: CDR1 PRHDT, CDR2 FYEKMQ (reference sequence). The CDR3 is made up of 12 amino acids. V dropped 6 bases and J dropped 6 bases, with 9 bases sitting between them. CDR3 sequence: CASRASANEQFF. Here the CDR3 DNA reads TGTGCCAGCAGGGCTAGCGCCAATGAGCAGTTCTTC.

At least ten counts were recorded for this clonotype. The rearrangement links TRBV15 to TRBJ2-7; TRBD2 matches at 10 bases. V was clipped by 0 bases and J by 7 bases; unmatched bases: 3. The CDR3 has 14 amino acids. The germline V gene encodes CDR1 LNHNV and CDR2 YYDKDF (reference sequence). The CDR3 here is CATSRDPSGSEQYF. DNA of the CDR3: TGTGCCACCAGCAGAGATCCTAGCGGGAGTGAGCAGTACTTC. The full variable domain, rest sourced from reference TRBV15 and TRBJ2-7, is DAMVIQNPRYQVTQFGKPVTLSCSQTLNHNVMYWYQQKSSQAPKLLFHYYDKDFNNEADTPDNFQSRRPNTSFCFLDIRSPGLGDTAMYLCATSRDPSGSEQYFGPGTRLTVT.

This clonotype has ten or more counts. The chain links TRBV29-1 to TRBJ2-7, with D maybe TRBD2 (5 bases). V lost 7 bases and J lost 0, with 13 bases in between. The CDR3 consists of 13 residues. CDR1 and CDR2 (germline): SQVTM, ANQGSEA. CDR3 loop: CSAARESSYEQYF. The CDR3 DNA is TGCAGCGCTGCAAGGGAGAGCTCCTACGAGCAGTACTTC.

As DNA, the CDR3 is TGCGCCAGCAGCTTGGAGGTCAGGCAGAACACTGAAGCTTTCTTT. Amino acids: CASSLEVRQNTEAFF. V usage is TRBV5-1 and J usage is TRBJ1-1; no firm D call. This CDR3 has 15 amino acids. The V end was cut by 0 bases, the J end by 1 base, with 10 bases between. Germline loops: CDR1 SGHRS, CDR2 YFSETQ.

In nucleotides, the CDR3 is TGTGCCAGCAGTTTAAGGCAGCCCTTACGAGAGTACTTC. Translating it yields CASSLRQPLREYF. The J gene is TRBJ2-7, the V gene TRBV27, with D uncertain. The CDR3 has 13 amino acids. Germline CDR1 and CDR2: MNHEY and SMNVEV (reference sequence). V shed 2 bases and J shed 11 bases, with 16 bases lying between them.

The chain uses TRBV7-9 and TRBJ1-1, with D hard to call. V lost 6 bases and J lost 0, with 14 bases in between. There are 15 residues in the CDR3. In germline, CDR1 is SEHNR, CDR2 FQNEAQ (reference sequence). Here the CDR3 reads CASSSSREVNTEAFF. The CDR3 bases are TGTGCCAGCAGTTCGAGTCGGGAGGTGAACACTGAAGCTTTCTTT.

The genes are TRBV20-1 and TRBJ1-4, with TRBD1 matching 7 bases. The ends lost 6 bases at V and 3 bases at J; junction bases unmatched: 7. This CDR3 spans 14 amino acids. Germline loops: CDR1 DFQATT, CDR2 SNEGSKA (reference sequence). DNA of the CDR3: TGCAGTGCGCCGACAGGGTGGGCTAATGAAAAACTGTTTTTT. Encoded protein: CSAPTGWANEKLFF.

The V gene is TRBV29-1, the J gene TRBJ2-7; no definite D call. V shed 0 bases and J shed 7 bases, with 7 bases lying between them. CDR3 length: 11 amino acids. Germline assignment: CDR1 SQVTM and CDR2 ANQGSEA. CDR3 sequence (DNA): TGCAGCGTTGAAGATAGGTGGGAGCAGTACTTC. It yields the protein CSVEDRWEQYF.

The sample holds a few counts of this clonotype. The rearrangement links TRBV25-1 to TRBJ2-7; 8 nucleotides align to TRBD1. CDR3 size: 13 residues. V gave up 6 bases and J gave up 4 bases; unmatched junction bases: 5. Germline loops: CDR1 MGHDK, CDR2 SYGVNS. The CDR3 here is CASRDRGEYEQYF. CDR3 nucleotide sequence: TGTGCCAGCAGAGACAGGGGAGAATACGAGCAGTACTTC.

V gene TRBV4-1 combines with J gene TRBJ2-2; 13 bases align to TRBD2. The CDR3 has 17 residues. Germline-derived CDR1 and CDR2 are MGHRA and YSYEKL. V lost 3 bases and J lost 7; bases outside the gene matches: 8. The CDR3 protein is CASSQWRTSGSIGELFF. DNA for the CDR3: TGCGCCAGCAGCCAGTGGAGGACTAGCGGGAGCATCGGGGAGCTGTTTTTT.

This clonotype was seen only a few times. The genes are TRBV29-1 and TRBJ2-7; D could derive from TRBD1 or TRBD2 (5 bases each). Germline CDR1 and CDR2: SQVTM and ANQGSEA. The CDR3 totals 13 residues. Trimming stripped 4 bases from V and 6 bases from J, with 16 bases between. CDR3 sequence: CSVGARAGAEQYF. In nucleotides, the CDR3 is TGCAGCGTTGGGGCCCGAGCCGGGGCCGAGCAGTACTTC.